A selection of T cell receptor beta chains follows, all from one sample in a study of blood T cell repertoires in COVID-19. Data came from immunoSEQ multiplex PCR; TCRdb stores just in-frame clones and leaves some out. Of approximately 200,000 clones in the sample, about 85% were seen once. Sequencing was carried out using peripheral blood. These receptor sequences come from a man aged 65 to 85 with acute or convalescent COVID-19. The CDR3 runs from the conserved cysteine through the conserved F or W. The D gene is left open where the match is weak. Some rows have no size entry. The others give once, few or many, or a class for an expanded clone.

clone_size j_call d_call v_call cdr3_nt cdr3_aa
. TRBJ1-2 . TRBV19 TGTGCCAGTAGTACCACAGGGTCTGGCTACACCTTC CASSTTGSGYTF
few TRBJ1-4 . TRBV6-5 TGTGCCAGCAGTTACCAGCCGGGGGTGGATGAAAAACTGTTTTTT CASSYQPGVDEKLFF
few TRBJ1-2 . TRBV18 TGTGCCAGCTCCCCAGCCGGCGTGAGGTATGGCTACACCTTC CASSPAGVRYGYTF
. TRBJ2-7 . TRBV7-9 TGTGCCAGCAGCTTATACAGGGAGTCCTACGAGCAGTACTTC CASSLYRESYEQYF
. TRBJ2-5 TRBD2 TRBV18 TGTGCCAGCTCACCAAGGGCTAGCGGCCAAGAGACCCAGTACTTC CASSPRASGQETQYF
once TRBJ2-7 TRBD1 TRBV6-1 TGTGCCAGCAGTGATAGGTGGCAGGGGGACGAGCAGTACTTC CASSDRWQGDEQYF
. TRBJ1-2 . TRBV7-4 TGTGCCAGCAGTCATTCTTACGGGGGTGCGGAAGGCAGGAACTATGGCTACACCTTC CASSHSYGGAEGRNYGYTF
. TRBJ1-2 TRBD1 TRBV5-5 TGTGCCAGCAGCCCAACCTCGACAGGGACCCAGGGTGGCTACACCTTC CASSPTSTGTQGGYTF
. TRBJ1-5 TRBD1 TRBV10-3 TGTGCCGTACAGACAGGGCTTCAGCCCCAGCATTTT CAVQTGLQPQHF
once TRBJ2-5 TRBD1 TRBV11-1 TGTGCCAGCAGCCAGGACAGGGTAGAGACCCAGTACTTC CASSQDRVETQYF
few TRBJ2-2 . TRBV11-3 TGTGCCAGCAGCTTGCGCCAGAACACCGGGGAGCTGTTTTTT CASSLRQNTGELFF
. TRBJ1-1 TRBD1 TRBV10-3 TGTGCCATCAGTGAAAAGGGACAGGGCTTTGAAGCTTTCTTT CAISEKGQGFEAFF
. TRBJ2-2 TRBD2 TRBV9 TGTGCCAGCAGCGGGGGACTAGCGCAGTTCACCGGGGAGCTGTTTTTT CASSGGLAQFTGELFF
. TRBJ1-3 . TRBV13 TGTGCCAGCAGCTTAGGTTACAAACCCTCTGGAAACACCATATATTTT CASSLGYKPSGNTIYF
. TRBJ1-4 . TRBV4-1 TGCGCCAGCAGCCAAGATCAAATTACTAATGAAAAACTGTTTTTT CASSQDQITNEKLFF
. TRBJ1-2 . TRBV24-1 TGTGCCACCAGTTTCCGGGACTTCCGAGGCTACACCTTC CATSFRDFRGYTF
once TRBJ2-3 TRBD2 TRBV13 TGTGCCAGCAGCTTACAGGGAGGGAGAACAGATACGCAGTATTTT CASSLQGGRTDTQYF
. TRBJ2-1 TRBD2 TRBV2 TGTGCCAGCACCCGTAGCGGGATTGACAATGAGCAGTTCTTC CASTRSGIDNEQFF
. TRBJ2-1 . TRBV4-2 TGTGCCAGCAGCCAAGATTTCCAGGGCTCCTACAATGAGCAGTTCTTC CASSQDFQGSYNEQFF
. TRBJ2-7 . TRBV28 TGTGCCAGCAGTTTATACCAGGCGTCGACCTACGAGCAGTACTTC CASSLYQASTYEQYF
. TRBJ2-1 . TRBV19 TGTGCCAGTAGTAACCCGGGTCTTACCGACAATGAGCAGTTCTTC CASSNPGLTDNEQFF